This T cell receptor beta chain derives from a study of CD8+ T cells in alopecia areata. Study in general: Among treated patients, oral tofacitinib was administered at 5 to 10 mg twice daily. Patients remained on tofacitinib for 6 to 18 months and then went 6 months without it. Study conclusions and caveats: Sequences from scalp samples also cover resident alphabeta T cells of normal skin.

As concerns this clone: Its antigen is not known.

CDR1 and CDR2 from the germline V gene are ENHRY and SYGVKD. CDR3 length: 16 amino acids. Trimming shortened V by 5 bases and J by 2 bases, and 13 bases separated the two germline ends. The treatment is: oral pan-JAK inhibitor, 5-10 mg twice daily. Cell sorting was applied to PBMCs, and CD4+ and CD8+ T cells were collected. Sequencing relied on a cDNA template that was reverse transcribed from extracted RNA. The method was immunoSEQ multiplex PCR; TCRdb's version includes in-frame clones alone and lacks a portion of them. The data hold under 150,000 clones, with approximately 51% observed a single time.

This chain connects TRBV10-3 to TRBJ2-6; D is unresolved. The receptor was derived from a human donor with alopecia areata. The specimen comprised CD4+ T cells sorted from blood, sampled at week 24, from a patient treated with tofacitinib. The CDR3 here is CAISKGIAAGANVLTF. The DNA of the CDR3 is TGTGCCATCAGTAAGGGAATTGCTGCTGGGGCCAACGTCCTGACTTTC.